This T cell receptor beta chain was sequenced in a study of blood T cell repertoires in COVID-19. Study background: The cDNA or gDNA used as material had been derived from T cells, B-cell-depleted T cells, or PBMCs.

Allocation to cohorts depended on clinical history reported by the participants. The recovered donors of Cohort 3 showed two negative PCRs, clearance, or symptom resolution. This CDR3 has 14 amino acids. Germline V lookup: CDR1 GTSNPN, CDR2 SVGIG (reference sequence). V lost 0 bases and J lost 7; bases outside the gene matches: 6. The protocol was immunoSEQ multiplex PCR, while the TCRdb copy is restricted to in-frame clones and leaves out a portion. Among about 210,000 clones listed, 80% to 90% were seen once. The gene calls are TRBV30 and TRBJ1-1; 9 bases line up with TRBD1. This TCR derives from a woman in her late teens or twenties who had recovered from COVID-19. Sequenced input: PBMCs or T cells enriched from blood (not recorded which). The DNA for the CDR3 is TGTGCCTGGAGTGTACTCACAGGGGGCATTGAAGCTTTCTTT. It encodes CAWSVLTGGIEAFF.